This T cell receptor (beta chain) stems from a study of blood T cell repertoires in COVID-19. Study as a whole: There were acute and convalescent COVID-19 samples, and they came from the United States, Italy and Spain. Sources were T cells, B-cell-depleted T cells, or PBMCs; the material itself was cDNA or gDNA.

The germline V and J ends were trimmed by 3 bases and 5 bases, with 11 bases remaining between them. CDR1 and CDR2 from the germline V gene are MDHEN and SYDVKM. The CDR3 covers 14 residues. Original data processing: Reference gene primer amplification in the assay estimated nucleated cell counts. Method: immunoSEQ multiplex PCR; TCRdb's copy keeps in-frame clones and lacks some. V and J calls and clone size are given by that table; D and trimming were obtained from the DNA. The sample lists 250,000 or so clones; 80% to 90% were seen once. The source of this sequence is a man aged 55 to 69 with acute or convalescent COVID-19. This chain joins TRBV28 and TRBJ1-5, with no clear D. The specimen sequenced was peripheral blood. The CDR3 sequence: CASSLRSGDQPQHF. The CDR3 region has the DNA TGTGCCAGCAGTTTGAGGTCGGGAGATCAGCCCCAGCATTTT.